A single sample gave rise to the 30 T cell receptor beta chains below, sequenced in a study of blood T cell repertoires in COVID-19. The repertoire was sequenced with immunoSEQ multiplex PCR; TCRdb's copy has only in-frame clones and lacks some. Here the sample spans about 84,000 clones, 80% to 90% being singletons. The sample comprised peripheral blood. These receptors were obtained from a man aged 80 or over with active or convalescent COVID-19.

V gene TRBV5-1 combines with J gene TRBJ2-3, with 13 bases identical to TRBD2. V was clipped by 3 bases and J by 6 bases; unmatched bases: 4. The CDR3 loop spans 15 amino acids. CDR1 is SGHRS and CDR2 is YFSETQ in the germline V gene. DNA for the CDR3: TGCGCCAGCAGCTCTAAGACTAGCGGGGGGGATACGCAGTATTTT. Amino acids: CASSSKTSGGDTQYF.

The chain carries TRBV5-1 and TRBJ2-7, with D perhaps matching TRBD1 (5 bases). Trimming pared 1 base from V and 5 bases from J, leaving 13 bases between. CDR1 and CDR2 from the germline V gene are SGHRS and YFSETQ. The CDR3 is 14 residues long. The CDR3 sequence: CASSLTGPLHEQYF. The CDR3, as DNA: TGCGCCAGCAGCTTGACAGGTCCCCTCCACGAGCAGTACTTC.

The chain is built from TRBV18 and TRBJ1-1, with D hard to call. The germline gives CDR1 KGHSH, CDR2 LQKENI. CDR3 size: 13 residues. Trimming removed 3 bases from V and 7 bases from J, with 12 bases in between. The CDR3 is CASSPEGWGEAFF. CDR3 bases: TGTGCCAGCTCACCGGAGGGCTGGGGTGAAGCTTTCTTT.

The chain combines TRBV7-3 with TRBJ2-1, with D perhaps TRBD1 (5 bases). The V end lost 2 bases, the J end lost 8 bases, and 13 bases lay between the germline ends. This CDR3 comprises 14 residues. Germline V gene data show CDR1 as SGHTA and CDR2 as FQGTGA. The CDR3 DNA reads as TGTGCCAGCAGCTTAGGGCAGCTCAGGGATGAGCAGTTCTTC. Translating gives CASSLGQLRDEQFF.

The chain couples TRBV7-8 to TRBJ2-3, with 7 bases identical to TRBD2. The CDR3 runs 15 residues. From germline, CDR1 is SGHVS and CDR2 FQNEAQ. The V and J ends lost 0 bases and 2 bases, in that order; junction bases with no gene match: 2. CDR3 sequence (DNA): TGTGCCAGCAGCTTAGCGGGAGGGCACACAGATACGCAGTATTTT. Amino acid sequence: CASSLAGGHTDTQYF. Full variable domain (missing parts from reference TRBV7-8 and TRBJ2-3): GAGVSQSPRYKVAKRGQDVALRCDPISGHVSLFWYQQALGQGPEFLTYFQNEAQLDKSGLPSDRFFAERPEGSVSTLKIQRTQQEDSAVYLCASSLAGGHTDTQYFGPGTRLTVL.

V gene TRBV19 combines with J gene TRBJ1-5, with 9 bases fitting TRBD1. The CDR3 is made up of 17 amino acids. With 10 bases clipped from V and 5 bases from J, the junction kept 18 bases outside the gene matches. Germline CDR1 LNHDA, CDR2 SQIVND (reference sequence). The CDR3: CATSGDRALLGYQPQHF. The CDR3 nucleotides are TGTGCCACTAGCGGGGACAGGGCCCTTTTGGGGTATCAGCCCCAGCATTTT.

The CDR3 coding sequence is TGTGCCAGCAGTTTATTGGACAGCGGAGAGACCCAGTACTTC. This codes for CASSLLDSGETQYF. The chain couples TRBV27 to TRBJ2-5, with D perhaps TRBD1 (6 bases). The CDR3 is made up of 14 amino acids. V lost 1 base to trimming and J lost 4 bases, with 10 bases between them. Germline CDR1 and CDR2: MNHEY and SMNVEV (reference sequence).

The chain joins TRBV3-1 (or the pseudogene TRBV3-2) to TRBJ1-4, with 7 bases lining up with TRBD1. Trimming took 3 bases from V and 2 from J; bases not matched to a gene: 0. CDR1 is LGHDT and CDR2 is YNNKEL in the germline V gene (reference sequence). The CDR3 has 14 residues. CDR3 nucleotide sequence: TGTGCCAGCAGCCACAGGGGGACTAATGAAAAACTGTTTTTT. Its protein is CASSHRGTNEKLFF.

This chain joins TRBV19 and TRBJ1-2; TRBD1 matches 12 bases. With V trimmed by 1 base and J by 6 bases, 3 bases remained unmatched. From germline, CDR1 is LNHDA and CDR2 SQIVND (reference sequence). There are 15 residues in the CDR3. CDR3 loop: CASSIGDRGRDGYTF. DNA of the CDR3: TGTGCCAGTAGTATAGGGGACAGGGGGCGCGATGGCTACACCTTC.

This clone has a handful of counts. The CDR3 loop reads CASMGTTGRLQPQHF. Here the CDR3 DNA reads TGTGCCAGCATGGGGACGACAGGGAGGCTTCAGCCCCAGCATTTT. The rearrangement joins TRBV2 to TRBJ1-5, with 7 bases aligning to TRBD1. Per germline, CDR1 SNHLY and CDR2 FYNNEI. The CDR3 has 15 amino acids. The trim removed 7 bases at V and 6 bases at J, leaving 12 bases unmatched. Based on the CDR3 plus reference TRBV2 and TRBJ1-5, the full variable domain is EPEVTQTPSHQVTQMGQEVILRCVPISNHLYFYWYRQILGQKVEFLVSFYNNEISEKSEIFDDQFSVERPDGSNFTLKIRSTKLEDSAMYFCASMGTTGRLQPQHFGDGTRLSIL.

There are a few counts of this clone. This chain uses TRBV6-2 or TRBV6-3 with TRBJ1-1; 7 bases are shared with TRBD1. Germline V lookup: CDR1 MNHEY, CDR2 SVGEGT. The CDR3 length is 15 residues. With 2 bases clipped from V and 2 bases from J, the junction kept 5 bases outside the gene matches. The CDR3 DNA is TGTGCCAGCAGTTACCGACAGGGATTAAACACTGAAGCTTTCTTT. It specifies CASSYRQGLNTEAFF.

J is TRBJ1-1 and V is TRBV4-2, with TRBD1 matching over 10 bases. J gave up 11 bases and V 0 bases, and 15 bases lay outside the gene matches. The CDR3 is made up of 17 amino acids. CDR1 and CDR2 from the germline V gene are LGHNA and YNFKEQ. CDR3 sequence reads: CASSQDYDRTGGLYAFF. The CDR3 DNA reads as TGTGCCAGCAGCCAAGATTACGACCGGACAGGGGGATTATACGCTTTCTTT.

The chain carries TRBV7-9 and TRBJ2-7; 8 bases are shared with TRBD2. The V gene's germline CDR1 is SEHNR and CDR2 FQNEAQ (reference sequence). The CDR3 totals 15 residues. Trimming cost V 5 bases and J 7 bases; bases outside gene matches: 13. CDR3 loop: CASSPERLASREQYF. The CDR3 region has the DNA TGTGCCAGCAGCCCCGAGAGACTAGCGTCCCGTGAGCAGTACTTC.

The genes are TRBV6-1 and TRBJ2-2; weak D call: TRBD2 (6 bases). V was pared by 1 base and J by 4 bases, with 13 bases between. CDR3 length equals 16 residues. Germline V gene lookup returns CDR1 MNHNS and CDR2 SASEGT. CDR3 DNA: TGTGCCAGCAGTGAAGAGGCGGGGCGGTCCACCGGGGAGCTGTTTTTT. Translated: CASSEEAGRSTGELFF.

This chain uses TRBV5-6 with TRBJ2-1, with a tentative D call TRBD2 (6 bases). The germline V and J ends were trimmed by 4 bases and 7 bases, with 18 bases remaining between them. The germline CDR1 and CDR2 sequences are SGHDT and YYEEEE. The CDR3 contains 15 residues. CDR3 nucleotides: TGTGCCAGCAGCACCGGGGACTCTAGAGGGAATGAGCAGTTCTTC. Translating it yields CASSTGDSRGNEQFF.

The chain employs TRBV16 and TRBJ1-2; D remains ambiguous. In germline, CDR1 is KGHSY, CDR2 FQNENV. This CDR3 comprises 15 residues. Trimming took 4 bases from V and 2 from J, leaving 14 bases between them. Written as DNA, the CDR3 is TGTGCCAGCAGCCCCCCAACGGGGAAGAACTATGGCTACACCTTC. Protein: CASSPPTGKNYGYTF.

The chain couples TRBV25-1 to TRBJ1-3; TRBD1 might be the D (6 bases). From germline, CDR1 is MGHDK and CDR2 SYGVNS. V was pared by 4 bases and J by 5 bases, with 15 bases between. The CDR3 length is 15 residues. CDR3 sequence: CASSAQRGTRNTIYF. The DNA for the CDR3 is TGTGCCAGCAGTGCCCAGAGGGGGACCAGAAACACCATATATTTT.

The V gene is TRBV7-8, the J gene TRBJ2-3; D may be TRBD2 (6 bases). The CDR3 is 13 amino acids. Per the germline V gene, CDR1 is SGHVS and CDR2 is FQNEAQ. V lost 4 bases and J 4 bases, leaving 9 bases between the germline ends. The CDR3 DNA sequence: TGTGCCAGCAGCTACCTAGCGCCAGATACGCAGTATTTT. It translates to CASSYLAPDTQYF.

J is TRBJ2-2 and V is TRBV5-1; 11 nucleotides align to TRBD2. Germline loops: CDR1 SGHRS, CDR2 YFSETQ. The CDR3 has 16 amino acids. With 4 bases clipped from V and 6 bases from J, the junction kept 8 bases outside the gene matches. CDR3 in DNA: TGCGCCAGCAGCCTACCGACTAGCGGGAAACCCGGGGAGCTGTTTTTT. Residues: CASSLPTSGKPGELFF.

The chain couples TRBV3-1 (or the pseudogene TRBV3-2) to TRBJ2-7; D unresolved. Germline V gene sequence: CDR1 LGHDT, CDR2 YNNKEL (reference sequence). This CDR3 has 14 amino acids. With 0 bases removed from V and 0 bases from J, the gap between germline ends came to 6 bases. The CDR3 sequence is CASSQDPSSYEQYF. Here the CDR3 DNA reads TGTGCCAGCAGCCAAGATCCCAGCTCCTACGAGCAGTACTTC.

The chain joins TRBV2 to TRBJ1-2; 9 positions match TRBD1. V gave up 7 bases and J gave up 2 bases; unmatched junction bases: 5. In germline, CDR1 is SNHLY, CDR2 FYNNEI. The CDR3 totals 14 residues. CDR3 DNA sequence: TGTGCCAGCAAAACCGACAGGGGGAACTATGGCTACACCTTC. It is translated as CASKTDRGNYGYTF.

The J gene is TRBJ2-7, the V gene TRBV7-8; D unclear. From germline, CDR1 is SGHVS and CDR2 FQNEAQ. The CDR3 sequence is 16 residues long. The V end was cut by 4 bases, the J end by 2 bases, with 18 bases between. CDR3 in amino acids: CASSSGKLGLTYEQYF. The CDR3 DNA reads TGTGCCAGCAGCTCAGGAAAGTTGGGCCTAACCTACGAGCAGTACTTC.

The chain couples TRBV9 to TRBJ1-3; TRBD1 is a possible D gene (5 bases). Between the trimmed V and J ends, which lost 2 bases and 0 bases, there was a span of 15 bases. The CDR3 is made up of 17 amino acids. The germline V gene encodes CDR1 SGDLS and CDR2 YYNGEE. CDR3 bases: TGTGCCAGCAGCGTCGCCGGGTTGGGGCTCTCTGGAAACACCATATATTTT. Protein sequence: CASSVAGLGLSGNTIYF.

The chain joins TRBV19 to TRBJ2-1; 9 nucleotides match TRBD2. Looked up from germline, CDR1 is LNHDA and CDR2 is SQIVND (reference sequence). This CDR3 is 14 amino acids long. The ends lost 8 bases at V and 9 bases at J; junction bases unmatched: 11. CDR3 region: CASGLAGVHGEQFF. For the CDR3, the DNA is TGTGCCAGTGGATTAGCGGGAGTACATGGTGAGCAGTTCTTC.

This chain uses TRBV29-1 with TRBJ2-3; 8 nucleotides match TRBD2. The germline V gene encodes CDR1 SQVTM and CDR2 ANQGSEA. The CDR3 has 19 residues. V gave up 0 bases and J gave up 2 bases; unmatched junction bases: 16. CDR3 in amino acids: CSVEDLGVWGTRSTDTQYF. The DNA of the CDR3 is TGCAGCGTTGAAGATCTGGGCGTGTGGGGGACTAGATCCACAGATACGCAGTATTTT.

V gene TRBV10-3 combines with J gene TRBJ1-1; 9 positions match TRBD1. The junction had 13 bases not matched to a gene; V was cut back by 6 bases and J by 5 bases. CDR3 length: 16 residues. Germline lookup yields CDR1 ENHRY and CDR2 SYGVKD. CDR3 nucleotide sequence: TGTGCCATCAGGCCCGACAGGGGGGCTTGGCGGACTGAAGCTTTCTTT. Protein sequence: CAIRPDRGAWRTEAFF.

This clone was recorded a few times. The chain combines TRBV7-2 with TRBJ2-2; 10 bases are a match to TRBD2. CDR3 size: 17 residues. The germline V gene encodes CDR1 SGHTA and CDR2 FQGNSA. V lost 3 bases and J lost 4; bases outside the gene matches: 8. The CDR3 loop is CASSLQAGGPGTGELFF. The CDR3 DNA sequence: TGTGCCAGCAGCTTGCAAGCGGGAGGGCCGGGCACCGGGGAGCTGTTTTTT.

This clone was recorded a few times. V is TRBV19 and J is TRBJ1-5; 7 bases agree with TRBD1. The germline V gene encodes CDR1 LNHDA and CDR2 SQIVND (reference sequence). Trimming removed 4 bases from V and 5 bases from J; junction bases left unmatched: 2. The CDR3 runs 13 residues. DNA for the CDR3: TGTGCCAGTAGTACAACAGGGGATCAGCCCCAGCATTTT. Amino acids: CASSTTGDQPQHF.

V gene TRBV6-1 combines with J gene TRBJ2-3; 12 bases fit TRBD2. The CDR3 contains 16 residues. The junction had 9 bases not matched to a gene; V was cut back by 4 bases and J by 7 bases. Germline V gives CDR1 MNHNS, CDR2 SASEGT. CDR3 residues: CASSGDLAGGLNTQYF. The CDR3 bases are TGTGCCAGCAGTGGAGATCTAGCGGGGGGGCTAAATACGCAGTATTTT.

This clone was observed a handful of times. The chain couples TRBV6-2 or TRBV6-3 to TRBJ1-2, with 11 positions matching TRBD1. Germline V gene sequence: CDR1 MNHEY, CDR2 SVGEGT. V gave up 4 bases and J gave up 4 bases; unmatched junction bases: 2. The CDR3 has 14 amino acids. CDR3 residues: CASSWTGGSYGYTF. The CDR3 DNA follows: TGTGCCAGCAGTTGGACAGGGGGCAGCTATGGCTACACCTTC.